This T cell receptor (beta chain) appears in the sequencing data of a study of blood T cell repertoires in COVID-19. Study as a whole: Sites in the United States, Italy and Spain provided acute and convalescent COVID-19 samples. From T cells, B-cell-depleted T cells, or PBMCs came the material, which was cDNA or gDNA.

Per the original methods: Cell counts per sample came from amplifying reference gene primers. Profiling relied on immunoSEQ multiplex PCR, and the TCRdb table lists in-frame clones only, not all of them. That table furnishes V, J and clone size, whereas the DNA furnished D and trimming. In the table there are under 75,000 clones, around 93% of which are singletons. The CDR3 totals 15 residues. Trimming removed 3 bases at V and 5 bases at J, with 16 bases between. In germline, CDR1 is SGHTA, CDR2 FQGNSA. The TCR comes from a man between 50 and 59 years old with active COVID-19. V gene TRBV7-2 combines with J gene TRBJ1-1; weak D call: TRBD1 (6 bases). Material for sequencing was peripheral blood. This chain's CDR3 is CASSFAVTGRTEAFF. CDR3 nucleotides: TGTGCCAGCAGCTTCGCCGTTACAGGGCGAACTGAAGCTTTCTTT.